These 32 T cell receptor beta chains were sequenced from one sample in a study of blood T cell repertoires in COVID-19. Produced via immunoSEQ multiplex PCR; TCRdb's table is partial and in-frame only. The sample holds 200,000 to 250,000 clones, about 86% seen once. The sequenced sample was PBMCs or T cells enriched from blood (not recorded which). These receptors were collected from a woman aged 45-65 years with acute COVID-19.

The V call is TRBV10-3, the J call TRBJ1-2, with TRBD1 matching 9 bases. The trim removed 6 bases at V and 2 bases at J, leaving 4 bases unmatched. Germline V gene data show CDR1 as ENHRY and CDR2 as SYGVKD. The CDR3 sequence is 14 residues long. The CDR3 nucleotides are TGTGCCATCAGCCCACAGGGGGCGAACTATGGCTACACCTTC. Translation gives CAISPQGANYGYTF.

This chain joins TRBV30 and TRBJ2-1; TRBD2 might be the D (6 bases). Trimming pared 1 base from V and 5 bases from J, leaving 15 bases between. Germline V gene data show CDR1 as GTSNPN and CDR2 as SVGIG (reference sequence). This CDR3 comprises 15 residues. The CDR3 DNA is TGTGCCTGGAGTGAGGGGACTCAGGAAAACAATGAGCAGTTCTTC. Translated: CAWSEGTQENNEQFF.

The chain employs TRBV19 and TRBJ1-5; D is undetermined. V was clipped by 10 bases and J by 7 bases, with 26 bases between them. CDR3 length: 16 amino acids. CDR1 is LNHDA and CDR2 is SQIVND in the germline V gene (reference sequence). The chain's CDR3 is CATRAKVGVAYQPQHF. Here the CDR3 DNA reads TGTGCCACCCGGGCCAAGGTCGGGGTGGCTTACCAGCCCCAGCATTTT. Full variable domain (rest looked up from reference TRBV19 and TRBJ1-5): DGGITQSPKYLFRKEGQNVTLSCEQNLNHDAMYWYRQDPGQGLRLIYYSQIVNDFQKGDIAEGYSVSREKKESFPLTVTSAQKNPTAFYLCATRAKVGVAYQPQHFGDGTRLSIL.

The chain links TRBV2 to TRBJ1-5, with 9 positions matching TRBD1. The CDR3 loop spans 12 amino acids. CDR1 SNHLY and CDR2 FYNNEI come from the germline V gene. V was clipped by 6 bases and J by 12 bases; unmatched bases: 6. The CDR3 DNA is TGTGCCAGCAGAAGGGACAGGGCTGGCCAGCATTTT. This translates into CASRRDRAGQHF.

The chain employs TRBV7-2 and TRBJ2-7, with D unresolved. This CDR3 is built from 16 residues. Germline-derived CDR1 and CDR2 are SGHTA and FQGNSA. Trimming pared 5 bases from V and 2 bases from J, leaving 19 bases between. CDR3 in amino acids: CASSRDGSIATYEQYF. The CDR3, as DNA: TGTGCCAGCAGCCGTGACGGGTCGATAGCAACCTACGAGCAGTACTTC.

The chain is built from TRBV30 and TRBJ1-5; D gene ambiguous. The CDR3 extends over 13 amino acids. V was cut by 4 bases and J by 6 bases, with 13 bases left in between. Germline assignment: CDR1 GTSNPN and CDR2 SVGIG (reference sequence). As DNA, the CDR3 is TGTGCCTGGAATCCCGAATCGGGTCAGCCCCAGCATTTT. Its protein product is CAWNPESGQPQHF.

V and J are TRBV6-5 and TRBJ1-1, with 9 bases lining up with TRBD1. Trimming at V came to 7 bases and at J to 4 bases, leaving 7 bases not matched to a gene. Germline V CDR1 and CDR2: MNHEY, SVGAGI. The CDR3 is made up of 14 amino acids. The CDR3 bases are TGTGCCAGCAAAGAGGACAGGGGAATCACTGAAGCTTTCTTT. It is translated as CASKEDRGITEAFF.

The chain employs TRBV3-1 (or the pseudogene TRBV3-2) and TRBJ2-5, with 8 nucleotides matching TRBD2. CDR3 length: 14 amino acids. Losses at the gene ends were 4 bases for V and 4 bases for J; bases not matched to a gene: 5. Germline V gene data show CDR1 as LGHDT and CDR2 as YNNKEL (reference sequence). The CDR3 coding sequence is TGTGCCAGCAGCCGGGACGGGGGGGGAGAGACCCAGTACTTC. Translation: CASSRDGGGETQYF.

The chain employs TRBV30 and TRBJ2-7; the D is unclear. CDR3 length: 11 amino acids. Germline assignment: CDR1 GTSNPN and CDR2 SVGIG (reference sequence). V gave up 2 bases and J gave up 6 bases, with 8 bases separating them. CDR3 sequence reads: CAWSKRREQYF. CDR3 nucleotides: TGTGCCTGGAGTAAGAGGCGCGAGCAGTACTTC.

This clone was seen more than once but under ten times. The chain carries TRBV27 and TRBJ1-4; possible D gene TRBD1, 6 bases. Trimming removed 6 bases from V and 2 bases from J, with 7 bases in between. The length of the CDR3 is 13 residues. CDR1 MNHEY and CDR2 SMNVEV come from the germline V gene (reference sequence). CDR3: CASSQGTNEKLFF. CDR3 DNA sequence: TGTGCCAGCAGCCAGGGGACTAATGAAAAACTGTTTTTT.

The rearrangement links TRBV24-1 to TRBJ2-7; 7 bases fit TRBD1. Unmatched junction bases numbered 10, after V lost 4 bases and J lost 2 bases. This CDR3 comprises 16 residues. Germline V gene data show CDR1 as KGHDR and CDR2 as SFDVKD. As DNA, the CDR3 is TGTGCCACCAGTGACCAGGGACAGCCGGAGCCCTACGAGCAGTACTTC. Translation gives CATSDQGQPEPYEQYF.

This clone was detected only a few times. The V and J genes are TRBV5-5 and TRBJ1-2; D is perhaps TRBD1 (6 bases). The CDR3 runs to 16 residues. Trimming shortened V by 0 bases and J by 5 bases, and 17 bases separated the two germline ends. CDR1 and CDR2 from the germline V gene are SGHKS and YYEKEE (reference sequence). The CDR3 spells CASSLGIGGGMYGYTF. The CDR3 DNA reads TGTGCCAGCAGCTTGGGAATAGGGGGTGGAATGTATGGCTACACCTTC.

The chain combines TRBV5-5 with TRBJ2-7; 8 nucleotides align to TRBD2. Germline V gene data show CDR1 as SGHKS and CDR2 as YYEKEE (reference sequence). V was pared by 0 bases and J by 0 bases, with 11 bases of the junction left unmatched. CDR3 length: 18 amino acids. Written as DNA, the CDR3 is TGTGCCAGCAGCTTGGGGCCCCAGGCTAGCGGGTACTCCTACGAGCAGTACTTC. Translation: CASSLGPQASGYSYEQYF.

This chain uses TRBV20-1 with TRBJ1-2; D is unclear. The ends were cut back, 2 bases at V and 7 bases at J, with 5 bases in the middle. This CDR3 has 10 amino acids. CDR1 is DFQATT, CDR2 SNEGSKA, per germline (reference sequence). The CDR3 spells CSARTAGYTF. CDR3 sequence (DNA): TGCAGTGCTAGAACAGCTGGCTACACCTTC.

The chain carries TRBV29-1 and TRBJ2-1, with 10 bases fitting TRBD1. The CDR3 is made up of 14 amino acids. J was trimmed by 8 bases and V by 7 bases; bases with no gene match: 11. Germline CDR1 and CDR2: SQVTM and ANQGSEA. The CDR3 coding sequence is TGCAGCGCCCGGGACAGGGGACGTCAGGATGAGCAGTTCTTC. Amino acids: CSARDRGRQDEQFF.

This clone was picked up one time. V and J are TRBV4-1 and TRBJ2-1; tentative D call: TRBD2 (7 bases). The CDR3 has 18 amino acids. In germline, CDR1 is MGHRA, CDR2 YSYEKL. Trimming pared 5 bases from V and 3 bases from J, leaving 23 bases between. The CDR3 nucleotides are TGCGCCAGCAGCAAATCGTCTACTAGCGAGGGGGTCTACAATGAGCAGTTCTTC. Translated, it gives CASSKSSTSEGVYNEQFF.

The V and J genes are TRBV29-1 and TRBJ1-1; D is unresolved. The CDR3 has 11 residues. V was cut by 6 bases and J by 1 base, with 6 bases left in between. Germline CDR1 reads SQVTM; CDR2 reads ANQGSEA. The CDR3 loop is CSVLANTEAFF. The CDR3, as DNA: TGCAGCGTCCTGGCGAACACTGAAGCTTTCTTT.

CDR3 sequence: CSGSGPNTGELFF. The CDR3 bases are TGCAGCGGTAGCGGCCCGAACACCGGGGAGCTGTTTTTT. This chain joins TRBV29-1 and TRBJ2-2; a possible D gene is TRBD2 (6 bases). Trimming pared 7 bases from V and 0 bases from J, leaving 9 bases between. Germline assignment: CDR1 SQVTM and CDR2 ANQGSEA. This CDR3 region has 13 residues.

The chain uses TRBV7-9 and TRBJ2-1; tentative D call: TRBD2 (6 bases). Per the germline V gene, CDR1 is SEHNR and CDR2 is FQNEAQ (reference sequence). CDR3 size: 14 residues. V lost 3 bases to trimming and J lost 6 bases, with 12 bases between them. The CDR3: CASSFLVGGNEQFF. In nucleotides, the CDR3 is TGTGCCAGCAGCTTCCTGGTCGGGGGCAATGAGCAGTTCTTC.

This clone has just a few counts. The chain employs TRBV30 and TRBJ1-5; tentatively, D is TRBD1 (5 bases). The CDR3 loop spans 13 amino acids. In germline, CDR1 is GTSNPN, CDR2 SVGIG (reference sequence). Trimming cost V 4 bases and J 3 bases, with 10 bases left between them. CDR3 protein: CAWTGHNNQPQHF. CDR3 coding DNA: TGTGCCTGGACCGGACATAACAATCAGCCCCAGCATTTT.

The chain carries TRBV4-2 and TRBJ2-1, with TRBD2 matching 9 bases. Germline CDR1 reads LGHNA; CDR2 reads YNFKEQ. The V gene end was trimmed by 3 bases and the J gene end by 6 bases; junction bases not matched to a gene: 9. This CDR3 comprises 16 residues. The CDR3 sequence is CASSQQAGGPFNEQFF. The CDR3 region has the DNA TGTGCCAGCAGCCAGCAGGCGGGAGGGCCGTTCAATGAGCAGTTCTTC.

This clone turned up a few times. The V and J genes are TRBV7-2 and TRBJ2-7, with 12 bases identical to TRBD2. After removal of 3 bases from V and 3 bases from J, the junction contained 6 bases not matched to a gene. Germline values: CDR1 SGHTA, CDR2 FQGNSA. This CDR3 has 16 amino acids. The CDR3 protein is CASSLTSGGLNYEQYF. The CDR3 nucleotides read TGTGCCAGCAGCTTGACTAGCGGGGGCCTTAACTACGAGCAGTACTTC. Full variable domain (outside the CDR3, taken from reference TRBV7-2 and TRBJ2-7): GAGVSQSPSNKVTEKGKDVELRCDPISGHTALYWYRQSLGQGLEFLIYFQGNSAPDKSGLPSDRFSAERTGGSVSTLTIQRTQQEDSAVYLCASSLTSGGLNYEQYFGPGTRLTVT.

The chain has TRBV7-2 and TRBJ2-1, with 9 bases identical to TRBD2. The CDR3 loop spans 15 amino acids. CDR1 and CDR2 from the germline V gene are SGHTA and FQGNSA. With V trimmed by 5 bases and J by 5 bases, 7 bases remained unmatched. The CDR3 DNA reads as TGTGCCAGCAGCCGTATAGCGGGGGCCAACAATGAGCAGTTCTTC. Its protein product is CASSRIAGANNEQFF.

The J gene is TRBJ2-7, the V gene TRBV5-1; 10 bases fit TRBD1. Germline V gene data show CDR1 as SGHRS and CDR2 as YFSETQ. This CDR3 contains 15 residues. Losses at the gene ends were 4 bases for V and 4 bases for J; bases not matched to a gene: 8. The CDR3 DNA sequence: TGCGCCAGCAGCGGCCGGGACAGGGGAAGTTACGAGCAGTACTTC. Residues: CASSGRDRGSYEQYF.

This clone was found a few times. The gene calls are TRBV3-1 (or the pseudogene TRBV3-2) and TRBJ2-7, with D unresolved. The germline V gene encodes CDR1 LGHDT and CDR2 YNNKEL (reference sequence). The ends were cut back, 3 bases at V and 5 bases at J, with 8 bases in the middle. The CDR3 loop spans 12 amino acids. Written as DNA, the CDR3 is TGTGCCAGCAGCCATCGGGTACACGAGCAGTACTTC. This translates into CASSHRVHEQYF.

This clone has only a few counts. The chain joins TRBV2 to TRBJ1-4; 10 bases match TRBD1. V lost 3 bases, J lost 7 bases, and 11 bases stayed unmatched. This CDR3 is built from 17 residues. Looked up from germline, CDR1 is SNHLY and CDR2 is FYNNEI. The CDR3 here is CASSEEGQGNWSEKLFF. CDR3 in DNA: TGTGCCAGCAGTGAGGAGGGACAGGGGAATTGGAGTGAAAAACTGTTTTTT.

The chain links TRBV6-5 to TRBJ2-7; 11 bases align to TRBD1. The germline V gene encodes CDR1 MNHEY and CDR2 SVGAGI. CDR3 length: 15 residues. Trimming at V came to 2 bases and at J to 6 bases, leaving 6 bases not matched to a gene. The CDR3, as DNA: TGTGCCAGCAGTTACGCGGCGGGACAGGGGGGCGAGCAGTACTTC. Its protein product is CASSYAAGQGGEQYF.

The chain uses TRBV5-1 and TRBJ1-2; 9 bases map to TRBD1. Germline CDR1 and CDR2: SGHRS and YFSETQ. This CDR3 contains 15 residues. V gave up 4 bases and J gave up 5 bases; unmatched junction bases: 9. The CDR3 loop reads CASSEQGAVSYGYTF. CDR3 nucleotide sequence: TGCGCCAGCAGCGAACAGGGGGCCGTATCTTATGGCTACACCTTC.

This clone was seen only a few times. The sample contains more than one DNA sequence encoding this CDR3. The chain uses TRBV7-2 and TRBJ2-7, with D maybe TRBD2 (5 bases). The germline V and J ends were trimmed by 2 bases and 0 bases, with 8 bases remaining between them. Germline V gives CDR1 SGHTA, CDR2 FQGNSA. The CDR3 extends over 14 amino acids. The CDR3 is CASSLTGNSYEQYF. Here the CDR3 DNA reads TGTGCCAGCAGCTTAACGGGAAACTCCTACGAGCAGTACTTC.

The gene calls are TRBV7-9 and TRBJ2-3, with D unclear. This CDR3 region has 15 residues. Germline V CDR1 and CDR2: SEHNR, FQNEAQ (reference sequence). Trimming cost V 0 bases and J 6 bases, with 13 bases left between them. DNA for the CDR3: TGTGCCAGCAGCTTAGCGCAGGCTTTCAAGGATACGCAGTATTTT. This translates into CASSLAQAFKDTQYF.

The rearrangement uses TRBV2 and TRBJ2-1; 13 positions match TRBD2. This CDR3 contains 15 residues. Trimming removed 7 bases from V and 7 bases from J; junction bases left unmatched: 7. CDR1 SNHLY and CDR2 FYNNEI come from the germline V gene. CDR3 region: CASNILAGGRNEQFF. The CDR3 nucleotides read TGTGCCAGCAATATACTAGCGGGAGGGAGGAATGAGCAGTTCTTC.

The J gene is TRBJ1-6, the V gene TRBV5-1, with D perhaps matching TRBD1 (6 bases). There are 13 residues in the CDR3. Germline V CDR1 and CDR2: SGHRS, YFSETQ. V was cut by 1 base and J by 10 bases, with 9 bases left in between. The CDR3 protein is CASSLKGDSPLHF. The CDR3 DNA is TGCGCCAGCAGCTTGAAGGGGGACTCACCCCTCCACTTT.